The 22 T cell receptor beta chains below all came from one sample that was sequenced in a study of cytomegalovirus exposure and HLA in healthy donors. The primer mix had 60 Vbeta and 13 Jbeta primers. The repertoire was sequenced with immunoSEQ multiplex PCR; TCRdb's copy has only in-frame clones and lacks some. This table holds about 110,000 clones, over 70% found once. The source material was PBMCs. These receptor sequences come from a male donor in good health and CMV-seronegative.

CDR3 in amino acids: CASSLTRASTGLGTEAFF. Here the CDR3 DNA reads TGTGCCAGCAGTTTAACACGTGCCTCGACCGGACTTGGCACTGAAGCTTTCTTT. This rearrangement joins TRBV27 to TRBJ1-1, with D unclear. CDR1 MNHEY and CDR2 SMNVEV come from the germline V gene (reference sequence). The V end was cut by 2 bases, the J end by 4 bases, with 23 bases between. The CDR3 is 18 amino acids.

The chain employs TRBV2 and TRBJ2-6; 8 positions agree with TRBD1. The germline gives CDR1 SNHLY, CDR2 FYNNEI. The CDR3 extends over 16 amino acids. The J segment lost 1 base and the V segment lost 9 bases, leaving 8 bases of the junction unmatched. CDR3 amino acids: CASLQGVESGANVLTF. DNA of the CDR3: TGTGCCAGTTTACAGGGGGTAGAATCTGGGGCCAACGTCCTGACTTTC.

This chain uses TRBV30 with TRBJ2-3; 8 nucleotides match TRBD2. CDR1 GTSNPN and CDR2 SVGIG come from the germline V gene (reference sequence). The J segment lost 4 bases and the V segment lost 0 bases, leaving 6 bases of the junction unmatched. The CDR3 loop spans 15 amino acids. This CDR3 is CAWSVAGGVADTQYF. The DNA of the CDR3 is TGTGCCTGGAGTGTGGCGGGAGGAGTGGCAGATACGCAGTATTTT.

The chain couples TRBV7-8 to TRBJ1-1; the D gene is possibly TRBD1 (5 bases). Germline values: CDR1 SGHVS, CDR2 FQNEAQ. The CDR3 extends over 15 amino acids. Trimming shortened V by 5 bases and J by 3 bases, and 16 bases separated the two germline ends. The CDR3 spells CASSPGGEGYTEAFF. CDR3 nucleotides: TGTGCCAGCAGCCCCGGCGGGGAGGGGTACACTGAAGCTTTCTTT.

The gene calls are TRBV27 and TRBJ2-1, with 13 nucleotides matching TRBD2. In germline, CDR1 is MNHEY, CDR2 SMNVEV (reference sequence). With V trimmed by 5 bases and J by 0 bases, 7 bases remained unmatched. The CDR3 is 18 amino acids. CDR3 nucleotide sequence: TGTGCCAGCAGTCCCGGGACTAGCGGGACGAGCTCCTACAATGAGCAGTTCTTC. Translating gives CASSPGTSGTSSYNEQFF.

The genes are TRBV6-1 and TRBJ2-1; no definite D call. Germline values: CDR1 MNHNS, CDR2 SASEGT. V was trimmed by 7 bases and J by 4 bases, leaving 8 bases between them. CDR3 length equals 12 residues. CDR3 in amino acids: CASTPGYNEQFF. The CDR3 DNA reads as TGTGCCAGCACCCCGGGTTACAATGAGCAGTTCTTC.

The CDR3 DNA reads as TGTGCCATCAGCGGGACAGGGCGGGACTATAATTCACCCCTCCACTTT. It translates to CAISGTGRDYNSPLHF. V gene TRBV10-3 combines with J gene TRBJ1-6; 9 nucleotides agree with TRBD1. Germline values: CDR1 ENHRY, CDR2 SYGVKD. The CDR3 consists of 16 residues. V dropped 6 bases and J dropped 3; count of bases not matched to a gene: 6.

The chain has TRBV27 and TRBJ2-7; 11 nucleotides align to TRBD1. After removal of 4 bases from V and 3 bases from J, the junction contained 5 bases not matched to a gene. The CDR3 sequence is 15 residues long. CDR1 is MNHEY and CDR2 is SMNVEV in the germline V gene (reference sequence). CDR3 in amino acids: CASSSRDRGSYEQYF. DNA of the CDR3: TGTGCCAGCAGTTCCCGGGACAGGGGGAGCTACGAGCAGTACTTC.

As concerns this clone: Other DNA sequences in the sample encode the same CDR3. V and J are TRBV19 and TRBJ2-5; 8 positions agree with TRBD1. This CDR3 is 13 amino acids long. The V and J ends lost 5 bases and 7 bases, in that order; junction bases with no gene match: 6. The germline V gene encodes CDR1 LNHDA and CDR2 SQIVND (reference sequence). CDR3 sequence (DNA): TGTGCCAGTAGTCGGACAGGGCCGGGGACCCAGTACTTC. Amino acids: CASSRTGPGTQYF.

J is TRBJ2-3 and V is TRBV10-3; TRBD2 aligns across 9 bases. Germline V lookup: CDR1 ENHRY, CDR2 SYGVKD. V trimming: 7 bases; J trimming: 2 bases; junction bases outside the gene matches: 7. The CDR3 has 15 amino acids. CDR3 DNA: TGTGCCATCAACCTTAGCGGGAGAGCCACAGATACGCAGTATTTT. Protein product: CAINLSGRATDTQYF.

CDR3 protein: CASSLGGREETQYF. The DNA for the CDR3 is TGTGCCAGCAGCTTAGGGGGGAGGGAAGAGACCCAGTACTTC. The chain has TRBV11-3 and TRBJ2-5; 7 bases line up with TRBD2. V was pared by 1 base and J by 3 bases, with 2 bases of the junction left unmatched. In germline, CDR1 is SGHNT, CDR2 YENEEA. CDR3 size: 14 residues.

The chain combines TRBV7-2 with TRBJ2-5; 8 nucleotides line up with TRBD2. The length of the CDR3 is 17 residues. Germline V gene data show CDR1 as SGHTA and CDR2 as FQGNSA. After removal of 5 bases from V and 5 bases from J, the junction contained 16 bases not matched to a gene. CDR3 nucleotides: TGTGCCAGCAGCCACCTCAGCAGTGTGCGGGAGGAGGAGACCCAGTACTTC. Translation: CASSHLSSVREEETQYF.

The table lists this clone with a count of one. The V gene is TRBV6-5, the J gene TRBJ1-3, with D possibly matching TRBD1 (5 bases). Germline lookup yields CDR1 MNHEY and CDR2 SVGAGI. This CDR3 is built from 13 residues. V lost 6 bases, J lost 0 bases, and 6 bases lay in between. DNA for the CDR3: TGTGCCAGCAGGACAGTCTCTGGAAACACCATATATTTT. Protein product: CASRTVSGNTIYF.

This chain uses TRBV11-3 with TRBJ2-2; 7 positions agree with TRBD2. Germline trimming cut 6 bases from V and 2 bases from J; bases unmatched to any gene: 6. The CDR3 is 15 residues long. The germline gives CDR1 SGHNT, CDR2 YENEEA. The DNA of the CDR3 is TGTGCCAGCAGTCGGACTAGTACAAACACCGGGGAGCTGTTTTTT. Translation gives CASSRTSTNTGELFF. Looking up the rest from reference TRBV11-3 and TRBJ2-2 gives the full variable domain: EAGVVQSPRYKIIEKKQPVAFWCNPISGHNTLYWYLQNLGQGPELLIRYENEEAVDDSQLPKDRFSAERLKGVDSTLKIQPAELGDSAVYLCASSRTSTNTGELFFGEGSRLTVL.

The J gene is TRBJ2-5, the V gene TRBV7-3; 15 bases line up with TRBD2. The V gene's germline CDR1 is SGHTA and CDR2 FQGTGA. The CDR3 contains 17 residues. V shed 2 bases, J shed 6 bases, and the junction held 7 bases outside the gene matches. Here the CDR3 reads CASSLGGTSGRKQTQYF. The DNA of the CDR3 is TGTGCCAGCAGCTTAGGGGGGACTAGCGGGAGGAAGCAGACCCAGTACTTC.

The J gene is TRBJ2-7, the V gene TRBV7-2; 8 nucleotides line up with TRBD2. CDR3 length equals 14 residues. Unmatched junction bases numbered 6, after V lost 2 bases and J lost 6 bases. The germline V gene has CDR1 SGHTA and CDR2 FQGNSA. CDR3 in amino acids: CASSLMLAGGEQYF. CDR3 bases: TGTGCCAGCAGCTTAATGCTGGCGGGGGGCGAGCAGTACTTC.

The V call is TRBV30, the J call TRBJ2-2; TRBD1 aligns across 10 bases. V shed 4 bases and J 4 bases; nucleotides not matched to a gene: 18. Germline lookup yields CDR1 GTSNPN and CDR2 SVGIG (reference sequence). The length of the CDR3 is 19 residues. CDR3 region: CAWTSLAGTGVFGTGELFF. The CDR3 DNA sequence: TGTGCCTGGACTTCACTCGCCGGGACAGGGGTGTTCGGCACCGGGGAGCTGTTTTTT.

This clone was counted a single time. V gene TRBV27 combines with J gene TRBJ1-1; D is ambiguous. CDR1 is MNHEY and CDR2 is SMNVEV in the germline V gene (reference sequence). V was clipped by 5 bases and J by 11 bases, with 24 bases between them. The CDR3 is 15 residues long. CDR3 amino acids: CASSPPASLQRVAFF. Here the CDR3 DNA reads TGTGCCAGCAGTCCTCCGGCCTCCCTGCAGAGGGTGGCTTTCTTT.

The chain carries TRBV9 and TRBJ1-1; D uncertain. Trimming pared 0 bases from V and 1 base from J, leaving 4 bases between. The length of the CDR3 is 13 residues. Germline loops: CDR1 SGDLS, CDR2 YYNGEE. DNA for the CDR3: TGTGCCAGCAGCGTAGCGGGGAACACTGAAGCTTTCTTT. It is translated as CASSVAGNTEAFF.

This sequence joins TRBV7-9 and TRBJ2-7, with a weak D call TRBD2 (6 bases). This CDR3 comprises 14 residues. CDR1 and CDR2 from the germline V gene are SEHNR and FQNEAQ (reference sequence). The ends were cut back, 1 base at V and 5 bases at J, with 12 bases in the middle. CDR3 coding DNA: TGTGCCAGCAGCTTAGGGGTGACGGGGGACGAGCAGTACTTC. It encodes CASSLGVTGDEQYF.

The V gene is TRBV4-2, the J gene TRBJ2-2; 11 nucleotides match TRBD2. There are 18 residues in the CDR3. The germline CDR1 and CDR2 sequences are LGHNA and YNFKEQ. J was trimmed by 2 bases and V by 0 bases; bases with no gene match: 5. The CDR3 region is CASSQDGTSGFNTGELFF. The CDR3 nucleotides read TGTGCCAGCAGCCAAGATGGGACTAGCGGTTTTAACACCGGGGAGCTGTTTTTT.

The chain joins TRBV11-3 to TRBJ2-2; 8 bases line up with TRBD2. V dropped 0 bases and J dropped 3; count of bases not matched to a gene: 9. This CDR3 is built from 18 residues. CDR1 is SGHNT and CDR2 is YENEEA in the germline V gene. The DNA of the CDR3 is TGTGCCAGCAGCTTAGATATATGGAGCGGGAGACACACCGGGGAGCTGTTTTTT. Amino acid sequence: CASSLDIWSGRHTGELFF.